The 3 T cell receptor beta chains below were found in one sample sequenced in a study of T cells after yellow fever vaccination. TCRdb redid the calling of the 5' RACE reads with MiXCR, one entry per CDR3 protein. The sample carries 250,000 to 300,000 distinct CDR3 sequences, less than 9.5% recorded once. Sequencing was performed on CD4+ T cells sorted from PBMCs, taken 5 days after the yellow fever booster vaccination. The receptors here all came from a man younger than 35 who received the YFV17D yellow fever vaccine.

This chain connects TRBV18 to TRBJ1-1; D is ambiguous. V lost 1 base and J 1 base, leaving 10 bases between the germline ends. This CDR3 has 15 residues. CDR1 is KGHSH, CDR2 LQKENI, per germline. The CDR3: CASSPLTGENTEAFF. Written as DNA, the CDR3 is TGTGCCAGCTCACCACTAACTGGGGAGAACACTGAAGCTTTCTTT.

In this sample, this clonotype turned up many times. The V and J genes are TRBV12-2 and TRBJ2-3; the table's D call, TRBD2, has no DNA check behind it. TRBV12-2 is deemed a pseudogene. The CDR3 is made up of 16 amino acids. CDR3 in DNA: TGTGCAAGTCGCACTCAAAGGGCTAGCGGGGGAGATACGCAGTATTTT. Translated, it gives CASRTQRASGGDTQYF.

J is TRBJ2-3 and V is TRBV5-5; D gene unclear. This CDR3 spans 15 amino acids. Between the trimmed V and J ends, which lost 4 bases and 0 bases, there was a span of 12 bases. The V gene's germline CDR1 is SGHKS and CDR2 YYEKEE (reference sequence). CDR3 region: CASSQRPDSTDTQYF. For the CDR3, the DNA is TGTGCCAGCAGCCAACGACCCGACAGCACAGATACGCAGTATTTT.